The present T cell receptor beta chain was sequenced within a study of cytomegalovirus exposure and HLA in healthy donors. General study points: Investigators reported 164 TCR beta chains as tied to cytomegalovirus.

Note on this clone: The antigen is undetermined.

This CDR3 is built from 15 residues. The V gene's germline CDR1 is WSHSY and CDR2 SAAADI. Trimming pared 6 bases from V and 0 bases from J, leaving 9 bases between. The primer mix had 60 Vbeta and 13 Jbeta primers. Sequencing used immunoSEQ multiplex PCR; TCRdb keeps in-frame clones, though not all of them. This sample has about 55,000 clones; over 80% occur once, and the top ten carry roughly 1.6%. The chain employs TRBV10-2 and TRBJ2-6; possible D gene TRBD2, 5 bases. The sequenced sample was PBMCs. This clonotype originated in a young man in good health and CMV-seronegative. The chain's CDR3 is CASSEEVSGANVLTF. DNA of the CDR3: TGCGCCAGCAGCGAGGAGGTCTCTGGGGCCAACGTCCTGACTTTC.